These T cell receptor beta chains were read from a single sample in a study of T cell responses to AZD1222 COVID-19 vaccine. The repertoire was sequenced with immunoSEQ multiplex PCR; TCRdb's copy has only in-frame clones and lacks some. The sample lists about 140,000 clones, around nine tenths occurring once. The specimen was peripheral blood, collected on day 0 of AZD1222 vaccination. The receptors originated from an adult in good health. Each CDR3 is given with its conserved first and last residue. Fields, in order: clone size, D gene, V gene, J gene, CDR3 length, CDR3 DNA, CDR3 protein. The D gene is left open where the match is weak. Not all rows give a size; the values are once, few, many and, for expanded clones, a class.

clone size: NA; D gene: NA; V gene: TRBV19; J gene: TRBJ1-1; CDR3 length: 11; CDR3 DNA: TGTGCCAGTTTCGGGGACTTTCGAGCTTTCTTT; CDR3 protein: CASFGDFRAFF
clone size: NA; D gene: NA; V gene: TRBV30; J gene: TRBJ1-6; CDR3 length: 14; CDR3 DNA: TGTGCCTGGAGTGACAGCTCCTATAATTCACCCCTCCACTTT; CDR3 protein: CAWSDSSYNSPLHF
clone size: NA; D gene: NA; V gene: TRBV30; J gene: TRBJ2-3; CDR3 length: 13; CDR3 DNA: TGTGCCTCCATCTCGGCTAGCACAGATACGCAGTATTTT; CDR3 protein: CASISASTDTQYF
clone size: NA; D gene: TRBD2; V gene: TRBV10-2; J gene: TRBJ2-3; CDR3 length: 15; CDR3 DNA: TGCGCCAGCAGTGGACTAGCGGGGATCACAGATACGCAGTATTTT; CDR3 protein: CASSGLAGITDTQYF
clone size: NA; D gene: NA; V gene: TRBV5-1; J gene: TRBJ1-1; CDR3 length: 14; CDR3 DNA: TGCGCCAGCAGCTTTAAGGGGCAGAACACTGAAGCTTTCTTT; CDR3 protein: CASSFKGQNTEAFF
clone size: NA; D gene: NA; V gene: TRBV9; J gene: TRBJ1-1; CDR3 length: 13; CDR3 DNA: TGTGCCAGCAGCGTAGCAGAGGGCACTGAAGCTTTCTTT; CDR3 protein: CASSVAEGTEAFF
clone size: NA; D gene: NA; V gene: TRBV12-3/TRBV12-4; J gene: TRBJ1-1; CDR3 length: 13; CDR3 DNA: TGTGCCAGCAGTTTCTTCGGGAACACTGAAGCTTTCTTT; CDR3 protein: CASSFFGNTEAFF
clone size: NA; D gene: NA; V gene: TRBV4-3; J gene: TRBJ1-1; CDR3 length: 15; CDR3 DNA: TGCGCCAGCAGCCAAGATCGCATAGTGAACACTGAAGCTTTCTTT; CDR3 protein: CASSQDRIVNTEAFF
clone size: NA; D gene: NA; V gene: TRBV13; J gene: TRBJ2-7; CDR3 length: 12; CDR3 DNA: TGTGCCAGCAGCTTAGGGGGGTACGAGCAGTACTTC; CDR3 protein: CASSLGGYEQYF
clone size: NA; D gene: TRBD1; V gene: TRBV28; J gene: TRBJ1-5; CDR3 length: 16; CDR3 DNA: TGTGCCAGCAGTTGGCAGGGACAGGGCCTACGACTGCGCCAGCATTTT; CDR3 protein: CASSWQGQGLRLRQHF
clone size: NA; D gene: NA; V gene: TRBV5-6; J gene: TRBJ2-2; CDR3 length: 13; CDR3 DNA: TGTGCCAGCAACCGCAGGGACCCCGGGGAGCTGTTTTTT; CDR3 protein: CASNRRDPGELFF
clone size: NA; D gene: NA; V gene: TRBV5-8; J gene: TRBJ1-2; CDR3 length: 15; CDR3 DNA: TGTGCCAGCAGCCCACCTAGGAGTTTGGTCTATGGCTACACCTTC; CDR3 protein: CASSPPRSLVYGYTF
clone size: NA; D gene: TRBD2; V gene: TRBV7-3; J gene: TRBJ2-1; CDR3 length: 16; CDR3 DNA: TGTGCCAGCAGCCCCAGGGTAAGCGGGGCCTACAATGAGCAGTTCTTC; CDR3 protein: CASSPRVSGAYNEQFF
clone size: NA; D gene: NA; V gene: TRBV24-1; J gene: TRBJ2-1; CDR3 length: 15; CDR3 DNA: TGTGCCACCAGTGTTTTCGTCCCGGACACCGATGAGCAGTTCTTC; CDR3 protein: CATSVFVPDTDEQFF
clone size: NA; D gene: NA; V gene: TRBV29-1; J gene: TRBJ2-2; CDR3 length: 15; CDR3 DNA: TGCAGCGTTGCTGGAGACAGCCAGAACACCGGGGAGCTGTTTTTT; CDR3 protein: CSVAGDSQNTGELFF
clone size: few; D gene: NA; V gene: TRBV5-5; J gene: TRBJ1-2; CDR3 length: 15; CDR3 DNA: TGTGCCAGCAGCCCGCGGACTGTAGAAGGCTATGGCTACACCTTC; CDR3 protein: CASSPRTVEGYGYTF
clone size: NA; D gene: NA; V gene: TRBV29-1; J gene: TRBJ2-5; CDR3 length: 14; CDR3 DNA: TGCAGCGTTGAACCGGGACTCCTCCAAGAGACCCAGTACTTC; CDR3 protein: CSVEPGLLQETQYF